The sequence of this T cell receptor beta chain was determined in a study of CD8+ T cells in alopecia areata. Looking at the study overall: Treated patients received oral tofacitinib, 5 to 10 mg twice daily. Study conclusions and caveats: Scalp clonality and expanded CD8+ clones among the top 100 showed significant decreases with tofacitinib.

The germline V gene has CDR1 SGHVS and CDR2 FQNEAQ. There are 16 residues in the CDR3. J gave up 1 base and V 1 base, and 5 bases lay outside the gene matches. On this clone: The antigen remains unidentified.

RNA extraction and reverse transcription yielded cDNA as sequencing template. Generated by immunoSEQ multiplex PCR, the TCRdb table keeps only in-frame clones and is missing some. The table has hundreds of thousands of clones, about 62% seen once. Regarding treatment: oral pan-JAK inhibitor, 5-10 mg twice daily. The chain combines TRBV7-8 with TRBJ1-1; 8 bases align to TRBD1. The sequence derives from a human donor with alopecia areata. The sequenced sample was CD4+ T cells sorted from blood, obtained at week 24, from a patient treated with tofacitinib. CDR3 protein: CASSLGQGLANTEAFF. In nucleotides, the CDR3 is TGTGCCAGCAGCTTAGGACAGGGGTTGGCGAACACTGAAGCTTTCTTT.